The T cell receptor (beta chain) described here comes from a study of T cell responses to AZD1222 COVID-19 vaccine. Study-level information: The analysis combined second doses at about 4 or about 12 weeks.

Some clones are missing from TCRdb's copy, which holds only in-frame ones; the method was immunoSEQ multiplex PCR. The table shows over 110,000 clones, with 85% to 90% occurring only once. Details on this clone: Its antigen is still unknown.

This CDR3 spans 16 amino acids. Germline V gene lookup returns CDR1 MNHNS and CDR2 SASEGT. V was pared by 4 bases and J by 4 bases, with 19 bases between. Study results and limitations: Within unmutated variant regions lay the reported targets of nearly half of spike-specific TCRs. Repertoire samples came only from after the peak T cell response. Researchers report vaccine-associated CD4 TCRs spanning spike, with dominance at 160-218 and 743-854.

The V and J genes are TRBV6-1 and TRBJ1-1, with a weak D call TRBD1 (5 bases). The sequence was obtained from an adult in good health. The specimen was peripheral blood, collected on day 0 of AZD1222 vaccination. This CDR3 is CASSARVGLGGTEAFF. Written as DNA, the CDR3 is TGTGCCAGCAGTGCCCGGGTAGGGCTGGGGGGCACTGAAGCTTTCTTT.